The 13 T cell receptor beta chains in this list originate from one sample, sequenced in a study of shared clonotypes between healthy human individuals (dated by TCRdb to about 2020). Library preparation used the immunoSEQ multiplex PCR assay. TCRdb took over this immuneACCESS table, retaining in-frame rearrangements with V and J assigned. Such tables are incomplete; in checked studies, under half of the missing clones stem from an unresolved V gene, and the remainder is unexplained. Within this sample are hundreds of thousands of clones, with approximately 95% of them counted one time only. The leading ten clones occupy about 0.064% of the sample. The sample comprised naive CD4+ T cells sorted from blood. The cell subset or site label for this specimen denotes: CD45RA+ positively selected. Source of these receptors: a woman in her twenties or thirties in good health.

The sample holds one count of this clone. The V gene is TRBV10-3, the J gene TRBJ2-1; 9 bases align to TRBD2. CDR3 length: 21 amino acids. Germline CDR1 reads ENHRY; CDR2 reads SYGVKD. V was clipped by 4 bases and J by 4 bases; unmatched bases: 23. The CDR3 here is CAISAGSDYGVTSGKYNEQFF. The CDR3 nucleotides are TGTGCCATCAGTGCGGGCTCGGACTATGGGGTGACTAGCGGAAAATACAATGAGCAGTTCTTC.

The chain combines TRBV6-1 with TRBJ2-7, with D uncertain. Between the trimmed V and J ends, which lost 9 bases and 3 bases, there was a span of 15 bases. The CDR3 is 13 amino acids. From germline, CDR1 is MNHNS and CDR2 SASEGT. CDR3 in DNA: TGTGCCAGTGCATCCGGACGGATCTACGAGCAGTACTTC. This sequence encodes CASASGRIYEQYF.

The sample holds one count of this clone. The chain recombines TRBV15 with TRBJ2-2, with D unclear. V lost 0 bases and J lost 6, with 8 bases in between. This CDR3 is built from 14 residues. The germline CDR1 and CDR2 sequences are LNHNV and YYDKDF (reference sequence). Written as DNA, the CDR3 is TGTGCCACCAGCAGAGATTGGGCCTCCGGGGAGCTGTTTTTT. It encodes CATSRDWASGELFF.

The chain carries TRBV6-4 and TRBJ2-5; the D gene is possibly TRBD2 (5 bases). Germline CDR1 MRHNA, CDR2 SNTAGT. V was shortened by 9 bases and J by 5 bases, with 10 bases between the two germline ends. This CDR3 has 11 residues. The CDR3 is CARIQRETQYF. CDR3 DNA sequence: TGTGCCAGAATCCAGCGGGAGACCCAGTACTTC.

The V call is TRBV6-1, the J call TRBJ1-3; D is ambiguous. Trimming took off 0 bases at V and 0 bases at J, with 15 bases between the two ends. This CDR3 is 18 amino acids long. Germline CDR1 MNHNS, CDR2 SASEGT. The chain's CDR3 is CASSEAPGSTNSGNTIYF. The CDR3 nucleotides read TGTGCCAGCAGTGAAGCCCCCGGGTCCACTAACTCTGGAAACACCATATATTTT.

This chain uses TRBV7-9 with TRBJ2-7; a possible D gene is TRBD2 (6 bases). Germline-derived CDR1 and CDR2 are SEHNR and FQNEAQ (reference sequence). The CDR3 consists of 13 residues. V was shortened by 9 bases and J by 4 bases, with 16 bases between the two germline ends. The CDR3 is CASSGDPFYEQYF. The CDR3 DNA reads TGTGCCAGTTCGGGGGACCCTTTTTACGAGCAGTACTTC.

This rearrangement joins TRBV27 to TRBJ2-4; 12 bases match TRBD1. The CDR3 is 16 amino acids. The V and J ends lost 6 bases and 1 base, in that order; junction bases with no gene match: 4. CDR1 and CDR2 from the germline V gene are MNHEY and SMNVEV (reference sequence). The CDR3 sequence is CASSWDRGLAKNIQYF. CDR3 coding DNA: TGTGCCAGCAGCTGGGACAGGGGGCTGGCCAAAAACATTCAGTACTTC.

The chain couples TRBV28 to TRBJ1-4; D ambiguous. Between the trimmed V and J ends, which lost 4 bases and 4 bases, there was a span of 10 bases. Per the germline V gene, CDR1 is MDHEN and CDR2 is SYDVKM. The CDR3 runs to 14 residues. CDR3 protein: CASSSGPNNEKLFF. For the CDR3, the DNA is TGTGCCAGCAGTTCCGGACCGAATAATGAAAAACTGTTTTTT.

This clone was counted a single time. This chain links TRBV6-4 with TRBJ1-2; 11 bases are a match to TRBD1. The CDR3 totals 14 residues. Trimming removed 0 bases from V and 6 bases from J; junction bases left unmatched: 0. The V gene's germline CDR1 is MRHNA and CDR2 SNTAGT. CDR3: CASSDSGQGDGYTF. For the CDR3, the DNA is TGTGCCAGCAGTGACTCGGGACAGGGGGATGGCTACACCTTC.

This chain uses TRBV19 with TRBJ2-7; perhaps TRBD2 as D (6 bases). In germline, CDR1 is LNHDA, CDR2 SQIVND (reference sequence). Between the trimmed V and J ends, which lost 6 bases and 1 base, there was a span of 22 bases. The CDR3 has 17 residues. The CDR3, as DNA: TGTGCCAGTAGCGCAAATCCGGGCCTGGGGGGTTCCTACGAGCAGTACTTC. Protein product: CASSANPGLGGSYEQYF.

V is TRBV19 and J is TRBJ1-5, with unresolved D. V dropped 4 bases and J dropped 2 bases, with 12 bases sitting between them. The CDR3 has 15 amino acids. Germline-derived CDR1 and CDR2 are LNHDA and SQIVND (reference sequence). For the CDR3, the DNA is TGTGCCAGTAGTAACTCTCTTGGAGGCAATCAGCCCCAGCATTTT. It codes for CASSNSLGGNQPQHF.

The CDR3 loop is CASSYGRTGAAWNEQYF. The CDR3 DNA sequence: TGTGCCAGCAGCTACGGCCGTACAGGGGCTGCATGGAACGAGCAGTACTTC. J is TRBJ2-7 and V is TRBV7-8, with 7 bases aligning to TRBD1. V shed 4 bases and J 5 bases; nucleotides not matched to a gene: 17. The germline V gene encodes CDR1 SGHVS and CDR2 FQNEAQ. The CDR3 consists of 17 residues. The full variable domain, its missing parts supplied by reference TRBV7-8 and TRBJ2-7, is GAGVSQSPRYKVAKRGQDVALRCDPISGHVSLFWYQQALGQGPEFLTYFQNEAQLDKSGLPSDRFFAERPEGSVSTLKIQRTQQEDSAVYLCASSYGRTGAAWNEQYFGPGTRLTVT.

The CDR3 DNA sequence: TGTGCCAGCAGCTTAGCGCAAGGGGGTACTGGCTACACCTTC. Protein: CASSLAQGGTGYTF. This chain uses TRBV7-9 with TRBJ1-2, with a possible D match to TRBD1 (6 bases). CDR3 size: 14 residues. Germline CDR1 SEHNR, CDR2 FQNEAQ (reference sequence). V lost 0 bases and J 7 bases, leaving 12 bases between the germline ends.